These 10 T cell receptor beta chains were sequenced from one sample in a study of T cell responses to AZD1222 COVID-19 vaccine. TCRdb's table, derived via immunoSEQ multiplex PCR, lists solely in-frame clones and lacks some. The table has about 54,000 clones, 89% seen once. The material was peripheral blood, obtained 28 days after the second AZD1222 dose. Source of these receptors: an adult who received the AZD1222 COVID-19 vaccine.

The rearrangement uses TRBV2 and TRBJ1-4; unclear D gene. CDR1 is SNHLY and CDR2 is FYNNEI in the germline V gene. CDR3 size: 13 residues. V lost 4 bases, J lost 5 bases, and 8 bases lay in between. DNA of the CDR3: TGTGCCAGCAGTGGCGCTTTGAATGAAAAACTGTTTTTT. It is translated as CASSGALNEKLFF. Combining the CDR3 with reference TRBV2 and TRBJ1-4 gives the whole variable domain EPEVTQTPSHQVTQMGQEVILRCVPISNHLYFYWYRQILGQKVEFLVSFYNNEISEKSEIFDDQFSVERPDGSNFTLKIRSTKLEDSAMYFCASSGALNEKLFFGSGTQLSVL.

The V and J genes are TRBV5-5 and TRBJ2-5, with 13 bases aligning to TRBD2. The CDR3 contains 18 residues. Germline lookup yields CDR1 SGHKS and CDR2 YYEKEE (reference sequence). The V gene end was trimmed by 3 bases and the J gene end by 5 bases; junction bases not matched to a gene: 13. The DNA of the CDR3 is TGTGCCAGCAGCTACGGAAGAGGACTAGCGGGAGCTCGGGAGACCCAGTACTTC. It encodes CASSYGRGLAGARETQYF.

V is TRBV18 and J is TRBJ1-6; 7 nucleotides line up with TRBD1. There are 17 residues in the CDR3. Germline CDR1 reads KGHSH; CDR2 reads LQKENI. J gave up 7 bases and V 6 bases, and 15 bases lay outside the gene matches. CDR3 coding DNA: TGTGCCAGCTCCAAAAACAGCCCGACAGGGTCCAATTCACCCCTCCACTTT. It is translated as CASSKNSPTGSNSPLHF.

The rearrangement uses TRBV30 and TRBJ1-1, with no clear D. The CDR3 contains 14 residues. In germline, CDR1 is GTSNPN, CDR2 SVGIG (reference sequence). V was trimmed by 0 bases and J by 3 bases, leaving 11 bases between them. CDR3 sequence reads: CAWSVGGRDTEAFF. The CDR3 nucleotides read TGTGCCTGGAGTGTGGGAGGTAGGGACACTGAAGCTTTCTTT.

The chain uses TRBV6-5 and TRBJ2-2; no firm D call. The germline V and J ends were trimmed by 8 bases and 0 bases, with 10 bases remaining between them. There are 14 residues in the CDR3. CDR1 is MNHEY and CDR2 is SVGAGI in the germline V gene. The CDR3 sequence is CASWIKTNTGELFF. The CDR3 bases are TGTGCCAGCTGGATCAAGACGAACACCGGGGAGCTGTTTTTT.

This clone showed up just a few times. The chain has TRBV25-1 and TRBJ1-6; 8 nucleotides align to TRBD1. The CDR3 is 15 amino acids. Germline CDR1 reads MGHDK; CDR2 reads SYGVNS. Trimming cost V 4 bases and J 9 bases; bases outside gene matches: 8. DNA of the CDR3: TGTGCCAGCAGTGTCGGACAGGGAGGTGGTTCACCCCTCCACTTT. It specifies CASSVGQGGGSPLHF.

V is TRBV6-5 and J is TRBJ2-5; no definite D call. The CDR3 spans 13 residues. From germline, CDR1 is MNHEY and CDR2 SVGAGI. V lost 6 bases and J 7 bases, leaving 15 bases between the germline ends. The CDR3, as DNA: TGTGCCAGCAGCAGGACCGTTTCAGGGACCCAGTACTTC. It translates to CASSRTVSGTQYF.

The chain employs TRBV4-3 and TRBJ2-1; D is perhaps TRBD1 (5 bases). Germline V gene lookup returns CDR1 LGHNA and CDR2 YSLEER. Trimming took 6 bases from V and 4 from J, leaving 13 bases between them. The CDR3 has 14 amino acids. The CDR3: CASSNGQGYNEQFF. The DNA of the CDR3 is TGCGCCAGCAGTAATGGGCAGGGATACAATGAGCAGTTCTTC.

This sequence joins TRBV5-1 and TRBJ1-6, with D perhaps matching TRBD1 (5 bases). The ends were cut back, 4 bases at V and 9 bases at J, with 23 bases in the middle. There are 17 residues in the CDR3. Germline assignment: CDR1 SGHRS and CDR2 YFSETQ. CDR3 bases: TGCGCCAGCAGCCCGGGGACCGGCGGTTTAGACCTTTCACCCCTCCACTTT. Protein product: CASSPGTGGLDLSPLHF. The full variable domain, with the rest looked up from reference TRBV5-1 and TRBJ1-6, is KAGVTQTPRYLIKTRGQQVTLSCSPISGHRSVSWYQQTPGQGLQFLFEYFSETQRNKGNFPGRFSGRQFSNSRSEMNVSTLELGDSALYLCASSPGTGGLDLSPLHFGNGTRLTVT.

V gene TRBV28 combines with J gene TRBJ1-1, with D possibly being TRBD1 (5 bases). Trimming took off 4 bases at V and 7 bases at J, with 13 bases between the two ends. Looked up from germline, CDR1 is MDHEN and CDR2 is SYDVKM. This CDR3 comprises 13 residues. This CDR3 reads CASSYPGTLEAFF. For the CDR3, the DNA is TGTGCCAGCAGTTACCCCGGGACCCTTGAAGCTTTCTTT.